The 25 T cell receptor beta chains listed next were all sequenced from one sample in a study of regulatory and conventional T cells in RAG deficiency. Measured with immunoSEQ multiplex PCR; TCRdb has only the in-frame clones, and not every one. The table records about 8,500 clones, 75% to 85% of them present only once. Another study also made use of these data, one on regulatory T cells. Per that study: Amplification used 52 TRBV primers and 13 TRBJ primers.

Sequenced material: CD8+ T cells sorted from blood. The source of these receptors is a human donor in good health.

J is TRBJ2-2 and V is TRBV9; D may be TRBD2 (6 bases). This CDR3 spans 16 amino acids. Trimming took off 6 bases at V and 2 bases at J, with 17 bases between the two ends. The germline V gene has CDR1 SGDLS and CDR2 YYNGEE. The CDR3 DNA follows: TGTGCCAGCACCCCAGGAGGGACCCCTAACACCGGGGAGCTGTTTTTT. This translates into CASTPGGTPNTGELFF.

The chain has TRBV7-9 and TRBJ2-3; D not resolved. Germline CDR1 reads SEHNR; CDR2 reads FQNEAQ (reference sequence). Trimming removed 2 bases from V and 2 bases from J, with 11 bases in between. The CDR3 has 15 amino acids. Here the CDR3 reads CASSLPALNTDTQYF. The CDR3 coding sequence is TGTGCCAGCAGCTTACCGGCCCTCAACACAGATACGCAGTATTTT.

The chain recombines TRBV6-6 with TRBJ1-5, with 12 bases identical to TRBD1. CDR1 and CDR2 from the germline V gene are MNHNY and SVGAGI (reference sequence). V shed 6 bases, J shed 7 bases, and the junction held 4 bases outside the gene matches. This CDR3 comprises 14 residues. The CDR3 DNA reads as TGTGCCAGCAGAAGGGACAGGGGGCTCCAGCCCCAGCATTTT. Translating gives CASRRDRGLQPQHF.

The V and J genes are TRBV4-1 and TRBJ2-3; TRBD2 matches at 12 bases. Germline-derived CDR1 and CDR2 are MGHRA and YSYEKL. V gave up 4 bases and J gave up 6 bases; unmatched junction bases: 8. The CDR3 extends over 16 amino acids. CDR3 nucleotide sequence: TGCGCCAGCAGCCTCAGAGCGGGACTAGCGGGCGATACGCAGTATTTT. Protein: CASSLRAGLAGDTQYF.

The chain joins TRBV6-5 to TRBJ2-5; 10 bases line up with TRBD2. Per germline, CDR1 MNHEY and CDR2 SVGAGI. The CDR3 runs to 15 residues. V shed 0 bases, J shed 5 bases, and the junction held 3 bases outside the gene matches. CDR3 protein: CASSYSKGLAETQYF. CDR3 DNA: TGTGCCAGCAGTTACTCGAAGGGACTAGCGGAGACCCAGTACTTC.

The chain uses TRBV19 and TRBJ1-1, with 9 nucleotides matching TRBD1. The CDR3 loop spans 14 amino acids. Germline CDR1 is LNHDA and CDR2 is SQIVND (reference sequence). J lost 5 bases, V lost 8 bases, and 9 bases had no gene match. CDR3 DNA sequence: TGTGCCAGTTGGTTGGGACAGGGTGGTACTGAAGCTTTCTTT. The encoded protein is CASWLGQGGTEAFF.

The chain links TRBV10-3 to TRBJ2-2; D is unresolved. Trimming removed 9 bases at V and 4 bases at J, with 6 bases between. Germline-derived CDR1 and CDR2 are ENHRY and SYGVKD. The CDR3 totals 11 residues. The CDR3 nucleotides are TGTGCCATGGGTTCCACCGGGGAGCTGTTTTTT. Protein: CAMGSTGELFF.

CDR3 sequence: CASSKLAGGPRDEQYF. Written as DNA, the CDR3 is TGTGCCAGCAGCAAACTAGCGGGAGGGCCCCGGGACGAGCAGTACTTC. This chain links TRBV21-1 with TRBJ2-7; no check of the table's D call, TRBD2, against the DNA was made. TRBV21-1 is termed a pseudogene. This CDR3 has 16 residues.

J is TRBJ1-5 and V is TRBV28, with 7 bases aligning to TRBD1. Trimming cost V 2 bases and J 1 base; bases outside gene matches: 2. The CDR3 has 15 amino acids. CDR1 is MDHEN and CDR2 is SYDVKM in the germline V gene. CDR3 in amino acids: CASSLLGGSNQPQHF. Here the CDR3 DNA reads TGTGCCAGCAGTTTACTAGGGGGCAGCAATCAGCCCCAGCATTTT.

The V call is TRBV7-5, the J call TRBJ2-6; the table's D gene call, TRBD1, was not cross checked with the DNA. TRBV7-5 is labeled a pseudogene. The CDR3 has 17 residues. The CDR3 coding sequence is TGTGCCAGAACGACAACGTGTAGACAAAGTCGGGCCAACGTCCTGACTTTC. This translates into CARTTTCRQSRANVLTF.

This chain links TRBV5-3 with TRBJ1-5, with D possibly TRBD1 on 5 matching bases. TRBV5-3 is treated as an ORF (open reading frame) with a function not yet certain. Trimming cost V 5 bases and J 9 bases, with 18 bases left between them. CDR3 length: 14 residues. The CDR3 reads CARRPRDRHRPQHF. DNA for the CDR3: TGTGCCAGAAGACCCCGGGACCGCCATCGGCCCCAGCATTTT.

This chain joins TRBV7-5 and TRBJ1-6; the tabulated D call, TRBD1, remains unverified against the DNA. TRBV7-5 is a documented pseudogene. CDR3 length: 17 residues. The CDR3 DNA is TGTGCCAGCAGCTCCCACGACCTACAGGGGCCCTCTTCACCCCTCCACTTT. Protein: CASSSHDLQGPSSPLHF.

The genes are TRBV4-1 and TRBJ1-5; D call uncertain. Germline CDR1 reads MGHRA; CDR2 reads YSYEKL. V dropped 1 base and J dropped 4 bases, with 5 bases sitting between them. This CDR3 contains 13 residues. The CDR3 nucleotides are TGCGCCAGCAGCCAAGGATTTAATCAGCCCCAGCATTTT. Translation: CASSQGFNQPQHF.

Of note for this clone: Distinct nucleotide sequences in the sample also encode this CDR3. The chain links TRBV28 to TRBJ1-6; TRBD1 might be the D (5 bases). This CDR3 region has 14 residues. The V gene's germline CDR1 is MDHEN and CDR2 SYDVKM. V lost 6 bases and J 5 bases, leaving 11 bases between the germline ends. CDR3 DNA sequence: TGTGCCAGCAGCTGGGACCGGGATAATTCACCCCTCCACTTT. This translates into CASSWDRDNSPLHF.

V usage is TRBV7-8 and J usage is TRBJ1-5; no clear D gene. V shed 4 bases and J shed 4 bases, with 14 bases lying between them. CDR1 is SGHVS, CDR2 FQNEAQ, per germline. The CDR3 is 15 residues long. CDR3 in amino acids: CASSSPGVGNQPQHF. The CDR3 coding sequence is TGTGCCAGCAGCTCGCCCGGGGTGGGGAATCAGCCCCAGCATTTT.

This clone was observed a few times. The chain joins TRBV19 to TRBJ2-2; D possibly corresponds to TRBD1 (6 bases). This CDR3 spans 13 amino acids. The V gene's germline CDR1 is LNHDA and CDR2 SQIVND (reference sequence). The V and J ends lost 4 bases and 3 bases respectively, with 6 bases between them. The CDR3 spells CASSTGDTGELFF. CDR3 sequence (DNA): TGTGCCAGTAGTACAGGGGACACCGGGGAGCTGTTTTTT. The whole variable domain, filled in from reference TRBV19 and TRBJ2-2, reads DGGITQSPKYLFRKEGQNVTLSCEQNLNHDAMYWYRQDPGQGLRLIYYSQIVNDFQKGDIAEGYSVSREKKESFPLTVTSAQKNPTAFYLCASSTGDTGELFFGEGSRLTVL.

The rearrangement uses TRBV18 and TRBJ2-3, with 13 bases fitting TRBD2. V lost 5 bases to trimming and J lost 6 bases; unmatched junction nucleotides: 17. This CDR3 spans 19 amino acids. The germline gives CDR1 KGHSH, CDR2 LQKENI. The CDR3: CASSTVGTSGTTGADTQYF. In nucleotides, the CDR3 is TGTGCCAGCTCAACGGTCGGGACTAGCGGGACCACAGGGGCGGATACGCAGTATTTT.

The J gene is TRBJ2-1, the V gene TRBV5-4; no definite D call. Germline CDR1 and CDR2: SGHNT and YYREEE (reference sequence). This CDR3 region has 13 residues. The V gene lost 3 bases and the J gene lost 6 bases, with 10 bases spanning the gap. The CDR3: CASSSSLSNEQFF. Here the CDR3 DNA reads TGTGCCAGCAGCTCAAGCCTGAGCAATGAGCAGTTCTTC.

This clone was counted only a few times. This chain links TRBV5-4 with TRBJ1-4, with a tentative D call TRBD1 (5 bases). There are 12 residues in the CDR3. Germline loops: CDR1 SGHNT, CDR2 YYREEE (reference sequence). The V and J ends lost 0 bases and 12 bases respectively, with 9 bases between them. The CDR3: CASSLAPGELFF. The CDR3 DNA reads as TGTGCCAGCAGCTTGGCCCCGGGGGAACTGTTTTTT.

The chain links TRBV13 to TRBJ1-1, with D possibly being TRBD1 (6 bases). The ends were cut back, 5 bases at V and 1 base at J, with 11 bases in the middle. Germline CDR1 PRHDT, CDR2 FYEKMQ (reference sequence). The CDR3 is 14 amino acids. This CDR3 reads CASSPGTPNTEAFF. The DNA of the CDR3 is TGTGCCAGCAGCCCCGGGACACCGAACACTGAAGCTTTCTTT.

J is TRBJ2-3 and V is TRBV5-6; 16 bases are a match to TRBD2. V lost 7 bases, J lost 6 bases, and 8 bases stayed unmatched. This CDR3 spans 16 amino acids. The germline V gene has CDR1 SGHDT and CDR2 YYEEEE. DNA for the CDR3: TGTGCCAGCGAGGGACTAGCGGGAGGGGTATGGGATACGCAGTATTTT. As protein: CASEGLAGGVWDTQYF.

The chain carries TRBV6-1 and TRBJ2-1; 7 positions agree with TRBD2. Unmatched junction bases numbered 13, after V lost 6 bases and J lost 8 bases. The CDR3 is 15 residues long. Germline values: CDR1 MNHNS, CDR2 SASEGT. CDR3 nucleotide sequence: TGTGCCAGCAGACCCGGGAAAAGCGGGATTGATGAGCAGTTCTTC. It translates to CASRPGKSGIDEQFF.

The CDR3 loop is CASSGDRGGSGELFF. In DNA, the CDR3 is TGCGCCAGCAGCGGGGACAGGGGTGGCTCCGGGGAGCTGTTTTTT. J is TRBJ2-2 and V is TRBV5-1, with 10 nucleotides matching TRBD1. The CDR3 runs to 15 residues. V shed 4 bases and J 6 bases; nucleotides not matched to a gene: 6. Germline-derived CDR1 and CDR2 are SGHRS and YFSETQ.

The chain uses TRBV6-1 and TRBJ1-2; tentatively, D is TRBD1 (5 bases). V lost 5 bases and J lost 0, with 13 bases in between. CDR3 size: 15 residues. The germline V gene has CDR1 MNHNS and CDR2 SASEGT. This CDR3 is CASSPQRGANYGYTF. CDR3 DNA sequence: TGTGCCAGCAGTCCTCAAAGGGGAGCTAACTATGGCTACACCTTC.

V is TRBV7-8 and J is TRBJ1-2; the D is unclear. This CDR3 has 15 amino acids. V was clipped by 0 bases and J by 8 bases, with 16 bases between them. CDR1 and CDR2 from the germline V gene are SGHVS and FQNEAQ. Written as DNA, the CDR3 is TGTGCCAGCAGCTTAGCGGACGGGGAGATACGGGGCTACACCTTC. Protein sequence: CASSLADGEIRGYTF.